This TCR beta chain is drawn from a study of Ad26.COV2.S vaccination and SARS-CoV-2 variants. The study's findings and limits: Vaccinees and placebo recipients showed similar non-spike TCR breadth. While placebo recipients had lower spike-specific TCR breadth, vaccine recipients had more.

Turning to this clone: What it binds is not known.

Sequencing was performed with immunoSEQ multiplex PCR; in TCRdb, only in-frame clones are kept and a portion is missing. The sample shows about 350,000 clones, about 90% of them seen only once. Sequenced material: peripheral blood, taken after recovery from COVID-19. This clonotype was sampled from a human donor who had recovered from COVID-19.

The CDR3 region is CSASSDVGYTF. The DNA for the CDR3 is TGCAGTGCTAGTTCAGATGTAGGCTACACCTTC. The chain combines TRBV20-1 with TRBJ1-2; D remains unclear. CDR1 DFQATT and CDR2 SNEGSKA come from the germline V gene (reference sequence). There are 11 residues in the CDR3. Trimming removed 3 bases at V and 8 bases at J, with 10 bases between.